The entry that follows covers one TCR beta chain sequence. What it binds is not known. TCRdb reprocessed the 5' RACE reads with MiXCR, giving one entry per CDR3 protein. The sample has 620,000 or so distinct CDR3 sequences; approximately 16% are singletons. The sample belongs to a study of T cells after yellow fever vaccination. Study-wide findings and caveats: From the bulk population, abundant clonotypes could contaminate and appear within FACS-sorted repertoires.

Germline loops: CDR1 SGHKS, CDR2 YYEKEE (reference sequence). Trimming took 0 bases from V and 0 from J, leaving 13 bases between them. This CDR3 is built from 17 residues. The genes are TRBV5-5 and TRBJ1-3; no clear D. This sequence was found in a man between 18 and 29 years old who received the YFV17D yellow fever vaccine. This sample comprised PBMCs, obtained around 5 days after the first yellow fever vaccination. The CDR3 protein is CASSLGFLMYSGNTIYF. The CDR3 DNA follows: TGTGCCAGCAGCTTGGGGTTCTTGATGTACTCTGGAAACACCATATATTTT.